Listed below are T cell receptor beta chains from one sample, sequenced in a study of T-cell memory formation after mild COVID-19. TCRdb passed the 5' RACE reads through MiXCR, listing each CDR3 protein once. The sample contains 250,000 or so distinct CDR3 sequences, roughly 17% of which appear only once. Input material: PBMCs or a T cell subset sorted from them (not recorded which). All receptors derive from a man between 18 and 29 years old who had mild COVID-19 (a few samples of this study predate the infection). Cell type and time point are not known. Each CDR3 is given without its conserved first and last residue. Fields, in order: V gene, clone size, CDR3 protein. The size entry is marked missing in some rows and otherwise reads once, few, many or a size class.

v_call: TRBV20-1
clone_size: -
cdr3_aa: SAGFESGGPPQPQH

v_call: TRBV6-6
clone_size: few
cdr3_aa: ATLQSGSEQF

v_call: TRBV7-2
clone_size: -
cdr3_aa: ASSLARRTGTTNYGYT

v_call: TRBV7-3
clone_size: few
cdr3_aa: ASSIVLNEQF

v_call: TRBV6-6
clone_size: -
cdr3_aa: ASRRQRGPYEQY

v_call: TRBV5-6
clone_size: few
cdr3_aa: ASSSYRLANTGELF

v_call: TRBV12-3/TRBV12-4
clone_size: few
cdr3_aa: ASSKDRVGANVLT

v_call: TRBV21-1
clone_size: few
cdr3_aa: ASRNCWCLLRNTIY

v_call: TRBV5-1
clone_size: few
cdr3_aa: ASSLTGARADTQY

v_call: TRBV6-5
clone_size: -
cdr3_aa: ASSRAGGVADTQY

v_call: TRBV7-7
clone_size: -
cdr3_aa: ASSLDTAGELF

v_call: TRBV15
clone_size: few
cdr3_aa: ATSRVRGAGGETQY

v_call: TRBV29-1
clone_size: -
cdr3_aa: SVATSGGASNEQF

v_call: TRBV12-3/TRBV12-4
clone_size: few
cdr3_aa: ASSFRGHTTGEQY

v_call: TRBV4-1
clone_size: -
cdr3_aa: ASSQVRATEAF

v_call: TRBV12-3/TRBV12-4
clone_size: many
cdr3_aa: ASSLWGADTQY

v_call: TRBV4-1
clone_size: few
cdr3_aa: ASSQVPTGWGHQPQH

v_call: TRBV6-2/TRBV6-3
clone_size: -
cdr3_aa: ASSYSRPGGYT

v_call: TRBV20-1
clone_size: -
cdr3_aa: SAVVGVGEF

v_call: TRBV13
clone_size: few
cdr3_aa: ASSYGLVQETQY

v_call: TRBV28
clone_size: -
cdr3_aa: ASSGQAYLDTEAF

v_call: TRBV9
clone_size: few
cdr3_aa: ASSVFGRGAGEQF

v_call: TRBV6-6
clone_size: -
cdr3_aa: ASSYSKEGQINTEAF

v_call: TRBV5-1
clone_size: few
cdr3_aa: ASSWTGDTPGELF

v_call: TRBV12-3/TRBV12-4
clone_size: -
cdr3_aa: ASSLTAQGYEQY

v_call: TRBV5-1
clone_size: few
cdr3_aa: ASSSTGTADGYT